This TCR beta chain was found in a study of human T cells and chemical hapten exposure. Across the study: Mostly female, the patients presented with alopecia areata, totalis or universalis.

The CDR3 consists of 14 residues. Trimming removed 1 base from V and 2 bases from J, with 9 bases in between. CDR1 and CDR2 from the germline V gene are SGHTA and FQGNSA. TCRdb re-analysed the RACE reads in MiXCR, keeping a single row per CDR3 protein. The profile covers roughly 150,000 distinct CDR3 sequences, with around 30% appearing a single time and 2.1% taken by the ten largest. A word on this clonotype: Its antigen is unknown.

Time point defined: patch test 3, about 24 weeks after DPC sensitization. Treatment specified: therapeutic diphenylcyclopropenone sensitization with weekly scalp DPC. Sample donors consisted of patients with alopecia, aged 18 to 70 years, who were suitable for DPC. Whole-study results and caveats: Compared to controls, expanded TCRs made significantly more large clusters of similar CDR3s. No alteration of TCRs above 1 in 1000 frequency was seen with DPC sensitization.

The chain has TRBV7-2 and TRBJ2-7; D is uncertain. This receptor was obtained from a woman in her late teens or twenties with alopecia areata. Some clones in this sample may be carry-over from other donors' samples. The sample in question was whole blood, obtained in connection with sensitization to the hapten diphenylcyclopropenone (DPC). In DNA form, the CDR3 reads TGTGCCAGCAGCTTAGATCACAGAGCCTACGAGCAGTACTTC. It translates to CASSLDHRAYEQYF.